The sequence of this T cell receptor (beta chain) was determined in a study of PD-1 blockade in classical Hodgkin lymphoma. Notes on the study in general: Initiation of nivolumab under 1 year after ASCT led to exclusion of patients.

The V end lost 3 bases, the J end lost 3 bases, and 11 bases lay between the germline ends. CDR3 size: 14 residues. Germline V gene lookup returns CDR1 MNHEY and CDR2 SVGAGI. The time point denotes: cycle 4 day 1 (C4D1), after 5 to 7 weeks of nivolumab. Every single patient, without exception, relapsed after autologous stem cell transplantation, and brentuximab vedotin exposure varied. TCRdb keeps only in-frame clones here, not all; method: immunoSEQ multiplex PCR. The table has approximately 49,000 clones, roughly 80% seen once. With respect to this clone: Its antigen is currently unknown.

The specimen comprised peripheral blood mononuclear cells (PBMCs), sampled before the fourth cycle of nivolumab. The sequence was obtained from a human donor with classical Hodgkin lymphoma. V and J are TRBV6-5 and TRBJ1-2; D perhaps matches TRBD1 (5 bases). The CDR3 region has the DNA TGTGCCAGCAGTTATCTTCAGGGTCACTATGGCTACACCTTC. Amino acid sequence: CASSYLQGHYGYTF.